This T cell receptor beta chain was recorded in a study of T cell responses to AZD1222 COVID-19 vaccine. Across the whole study: Both about-4-week and about-12-week second-dose recipients were combined.

Points on this clone: Antigen specificity is unknown.

With 1 base removed from V and 0 bases from J, the gap between germline ends came to 7 bases. Germline values: CDR1 SGHTA, CDR2 FQGNSA. The CDR3 is made up of 14 amino acids. Study conclusions and caveats: Reportedly, close to half of spike-specific TCRs are directed against unmutated variant regions.

Only in-frame clones appear in the TCRdb table, and some are missing; sequencing was by immunoSEQ multiplex PCR. The sample contains fewer than 150,000 clones, approximately 93% of which appear only once. Sequencing was performed on peripheral blood, taken on day 0 of AZD1222 vaccination. The receptor was derived from an adult in good health. This rearrangement joins TRBV7-2 to TRBJ2-7, with no clear D. CDR3 sequence reads: CASSLESTSYEQYF. In DNA form, the CDR3 reads TGTGCCAGCAGCTTAGAGTCCACCTCCTACGAGCAGTACTTC.